The TCR beta chain under discussion was sequenced for a study of regulatory T cells in long-lasting Graves disease (TCRdb year 2021). Concerning the study at large: Persistent Graves' disease was defined as persistently positive TSH receptor autoantibodies together with antithyroid drug treatment for over 5 years. Peripheral blood TCR sequencing and RNA sequencing compared persistent Graves' disease patients with newly diagnosed Graves' disease patients. The study took place in China and was registered as a clinical trial. TCR sequencing covered some 13 persistent and around 20 newly diagnosed Graves' disease patients, some 33 samples in total. In the clinical cohort, patients with persistent Graves' disease had used antithyroid drugs for an average of about 10.3 years. Overall study outcomes, separate from this receptor: Sequencing and analysis were limited to the TCR beta chain. The authors acknowledged the small sample size as a limitation that may reduce accuracy. Persistent Graves' disease patients showed lower TCR Shannon entropy and fewer highly expanded clones than newly diagnosed patients, suggesting clonal expansion. Persistent disease showed preferential use of TRBV28, TRBJ1-2 and TRBJ2-5, whereas newly diagnosed disease favored TRBV20-1 and TRBJ2-1. Only peripheral blood was studied, because thyroid tissue, the primary lesion, was inaccessible. A larger number of public clonotypes was shared among persistent patients (approximately 2,500) than among newly diagnosed patients (roughly 930).

Library creation used multiplex PCR. These reads were obtained on an Illumina HiSeq 4000. To build TCR beta libraries, CDR3 regions were amplified by Arm-PCR using iRepertoire HTBI primers. Before sequencing, the PCR products underwent gel purification. For the original study's pipeline: Gene usage analysis of CDR3 amino acid clonotypes relied on the 60 to 65 TRBV and around 14 TRBJ segments identified across samples. COPE and FqMerger were used to merge the filtered high-quality paired reads into contigs. Contigs were aligned with BLAST to IMGT TRBV, TRBD and TRBJ reference genes, and CDR3 was defined per IMGT. Highly expanded clones were defined as clonotypes with a frequency above 0.1%. Shannon entropy was used to measure repertoire diversity, and the Gini coefficient was used to measure V-J evenness. Clonotypes shared by more than one individual were considered public. The public reads were quality trimmed at Q25 with fastp and then assembled into clones with MiXCR by TCRdb, keeping productive beta chains. Every CDR3 protein is listed once, alongside the most common genes and DNA of its rows. It is TCRdb's table, rather than the study itself, that gives the V and J calls and clone size. The table for this sample lists 300,000 to 500,000 distinct CDR3 sequences; 20% of them were counted only once. The top ten clones comprise around 21% of the sample.

Regarding this clonotype: What antigen it recognizes has not been identified. The junction departs from the called germline gene at one end, perhaps through a read error.

The sample's time point label is to be understood as: persistent/refractory GD, antithyroid drugs over 5 years with positive TRAb. For both TCR sequencing and RNA sequencing, RNA was extracted from PBMCs in TRIzol. Graves' disease was diagnosed according to American Thyroid Association guidelines. The patients came from an endocrinology department in Xi'an, China. Each patient gave approximately 9 milliliters of peripheral blood, collected in an EDTA anticoagulant tube. Ficoll Paque Plus density gradient separation was used to isolate PBMCs, and no further T cell sorting was done. RNA quality was checked with an Agilent 2100 Bioanalyzer and agarose gel, and concentration with a NanoDrop 2000. Looking up the germline V gene yields CDR1 SGHRS and CDR2 YFSETQ. The CDR3 runs 13 amino acids, cysteine and phenylalanine included. The DNA shown is the 39-base CDR3, in frame from base 1.

The TCR comes from a female donor with Graves disease. This material consisted of peripheral blood mononuclear cells (PBMCs), taken when the disease was refractory, from a patient treated with antithyroid drugs. The V and J genes are TRBV5-1 and TRBJ1-2; the D gene cannot be resolved reliably. The nucleotide sequence reads TGTGCCAGCAGCACCGATAGGGTAAATGGCTACACCTTC. It codes for CASSTDRVNGYTF.